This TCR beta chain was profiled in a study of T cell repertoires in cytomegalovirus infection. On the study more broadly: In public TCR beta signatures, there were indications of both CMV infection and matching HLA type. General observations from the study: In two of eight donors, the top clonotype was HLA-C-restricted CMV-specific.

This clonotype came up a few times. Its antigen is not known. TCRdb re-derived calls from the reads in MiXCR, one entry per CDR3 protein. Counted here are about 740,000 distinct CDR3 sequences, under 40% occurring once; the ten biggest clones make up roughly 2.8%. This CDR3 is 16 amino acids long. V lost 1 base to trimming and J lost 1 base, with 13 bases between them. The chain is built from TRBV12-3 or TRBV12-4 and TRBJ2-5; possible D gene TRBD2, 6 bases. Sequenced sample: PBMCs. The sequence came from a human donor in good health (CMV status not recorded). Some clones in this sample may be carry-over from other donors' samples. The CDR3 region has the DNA TGTGCCAGCAGTTTAGAAGTGGGAGGCCTCCAAGAGACCCAGTACTTC. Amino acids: CASSLEVGGLQETQYF.